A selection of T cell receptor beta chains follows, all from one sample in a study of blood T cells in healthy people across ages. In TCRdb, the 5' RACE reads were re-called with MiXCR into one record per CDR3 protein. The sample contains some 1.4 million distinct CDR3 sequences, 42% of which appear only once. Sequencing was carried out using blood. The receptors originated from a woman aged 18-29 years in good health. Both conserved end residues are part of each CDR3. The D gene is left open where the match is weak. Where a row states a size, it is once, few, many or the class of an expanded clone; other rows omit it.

TGCGCCAGCAGCTTGACCGGGGGGCTGGCCAACACTGAAGCTTTCTTT CASSLTGGLANTEAFF TRBV5-1 NA TRBJ1-1 NA
TGTGCCAGCAGCCAAGCCGGGACTAGCGGACCCCCGAGCGATGAGCAGTACTTC CASSQAGTSGPPSDEQYF TRBV3-1 TRBD2 TRBJ2-7 NA
TGTGCCAGCAGCCCCCCCCCGGAGGATGGCTACACCTTC CASSPPPEDGYTF TRBV9 NA TRBJ1-2 once
TGTGCCAGCAGTTTAGCCCAGGGGGCCTACGAGCAGTACTTC CASSLAQGAYEQYF TRBV27 TRBD1 TRBJ2-7 few
NA CASSPGLDQPQHFGDGEQYF TRBV18 NA TRBJ2-7 NA
TGTGCCAGCAGCTCCTTACGTGGGGGGCTGAGGGGAGATACGCAGTATTTT CASSSLRGGLRGDTQYF TRBV6-2/TRBV6-3 NA TRBJ2-3 NA
TGCGCCAGCAGCTTAACGTGGACAGGGGGCACAGATACGCAGTATTTT CASSLTWTGGTDTQYF TRBV5-1 TRBD1 TRBJ2-3 NA
TGCGCCAGCAGCTTAACAGGGGTGGCCTATGGCTACACCTTC CASSLTGVAYGYTF TRBV5-1 TRBD1 TRBJ1-2 few
TGTGCCAGCAGCTTAGGGGTAGGGATCGACGAGCAGTACTTC CASSLGVGIDEQYF TRBV7-2 NA TRBJ2-7 NA
TGTGCCAGCAGTCTCGAGACAGGGTCCACCCTCCACTTT CASSLETGSTLHF TRBV6-5 TRBD1 TRBJ1-6 few
TGTGCCAGCAGCTGCTTGGGGGGAGGAGAGCAGTACTTC CASSCLGGGEQYF TRBV7-2 NA TRBJ2-5 NA
TGCAGCGTTGGGGGGGCTTCGGGGCGGAATGAGCAGTTCTTC CSVGGASGRNEQFF TRBV29-1 NA TRBJ2-1 NA
TGTGCCATCAGTGGGGGGGCGGGCTACGAGCAGTACTTC CAISGGAGYEQYF TRBV10-3 NA TRBJ2-7 few
TGTGCCAGCAGCCAAGTTGGGGCCTTTGAAGGCTACACCTTC CASSQVGAFEGYTF TRBV14 NA TRBJ1-2 NA